Sequencing of this T cell receptor (beta chain) was carried out in a study of blood T cell repertoires in COVID-19. Study at large: Spain, Italy and the United States supplied samples that represented acute and convalescent COVID-19.

The germline V gene encodes CDR1 MNHEY and CDR2 SMNVEV (reference sequence). The CDR3 loop spans 15 amino acids. The ends lost 7 bases at V and 3 bases at J; junction bases unmatched: 6. Source study methods: Reference gene primer amplification yielded estimated nucleated cell counts. Sequencing was performed with immunoSEQ multiplex PCR; in TCRdb, only in-frame clones are kept and a portion is missing. That table supplies the V and J calls and clone size; D and trimming were determined from the DNA. The top ten clones hold around 12% of a sample with hundreds of thousands of clones, about 87% of them seen once.

Sequencing was done on a sample of peripheral blood. This TCR came from a woman in her fifties or sixties with COVID-19, enrolled during active disease. V usage is TRBV27 and J usage is TRBJ2-6; TRBD1 matches at 7 bases. This CDR3 reads CASKSRGIGANVLTF. DNA for the CDR3: TGTGCCAGCAAGAGCAGGGGGATTGGGGCCAACGTCCTGACTTTC. The full variable domain, in which reference TRBV27 and TRBJ2-6 provide the parts outside the CDR3, is EAQVTQNPRYLITVTGKKLTVTCSQNMNHEYMSWYRQDPGLGLRQIYYSMNVEVTDKGDVPEGYKVSRKEKRNFPLILESPSPNQTSLYFCASKSRGIGANVLTFGAGSRLTVL.